These T cell receptor beta chains were read from a single sample in a study of memory CD8 T cells in hepatitis C reinfection. TCRdb's table, derived via immunoSEQ multiplex PCR, lists solely in-frame clones and lacks some. The sample records about 50,000 clones, roughly 89% being singletons. Sequencing was carried out using naive CD8+ T cells sorted from blood. These receptors were taken from a man aged 18 to 29 with hepatitis C virus infection. Each CDR3 is given with its conserved first and last residue. The D gene is left open where the match is weak. Size is omitted from some rows. Given values are once, few, many or a class for expanded clones.

d_call: TRBD2; v_call: TRBV9; j_call: TRBJ2-3; clone_size: -; cdr3_nt: TGTGCCAGCAGCGTAGCGGGAGGGGTGGATACGCAGTATTTT; cdr3_aa: CASSVAGGVDTQYF
d_call: TRBD2; v_call: TRBV7-8; j_call: TRBJ2-1; clone_size: -; cdr3_nt: TGTGCCAGCAGCGCCACGACTAGCGCCTACAATGAGCAGTTCTTC; cdr3_aa: CASSATTSAYNEQFF
d_call: -; v_call: TRBV19; j_call: TRBJ2-1; clone_size: once; cdr3_nt: TGTGCCAGTAGTTGGGGGGACGGCCACAATGAGCAGTTCTTC; cdr3_aa: CASSWGDGHNEQFF
d_call: -; v_call: TRBV11-2; j_call: TRBJ1-1; clone_size: -; cdr3_nt: TGTGCCAGCAGCTTAACAGCTCACACTGAAGCTTTCTTT; cdr3_aa: CASSLTAHTEAFF
d_call: -; v_call: TRBV19; j_call: TRBJ2-1; clone_size: -; cdr3_nt: TGTGCCAGTACCTCCTCGGGTGAGCAGTTCTTC; cdr3_aa: CASTSSGEQFF
d_call: -; v_call: TRBV28; j_call: TRBJ2-4; clone_size: -; cdr3_nt: TGTGCCAGCAGGCAACTAGCAGCTGCGTCCAAAAACATTCAGTACTTC; cdr3_aa: CASRQLAAASKNIQYF
d_call: TRBD1; v_call: TRBV2; j_call: TRBJ1-4; clone_size: few; cdr3_nt: TGTGCCAGCAGTGAGACGGCGACAGGGACGACTAATGAAAAACTGTTTTTT; cdr3_aa: CASSETATGTTNEKLFF
d_call: TRBD2; v_call: TRBV7-6; j_call: TRBJ2-1; clone_size: few; cdr3_nt: TGTGCCAGCAGCCAAGTAGCGGGGGGGTCCTACAATGAGCAGTTCTTC; cdr3_aa: CASSQVAGGSYNEQFF
d_call: TRBD1; v_call: TRBV11-3; j_call: TRBJ2-3; clone_size: -; cdr3_nt: TGTGCCAGCAGCCCCGGGACAGTTAGCACAGATACGCAGTATTTT; cdr3_aa: CASSPGTVSTDTQYF
d_call: TRBD2; v_call: TRBV7-9; j_call: TRBJ2-3; clone_size: -; cdr3_nt: TGTGCCAGCAGCTTCCCGCCTAGCGGGAGGCCAGATACGCAGTATTTT; cdr3_aa: CASSFPPSGRPDTQYF
d_call: TRBD1; v_call: TRBV7-8; j_call: TRBJ1-5; clone_size: -; cdr3_nt: TGTGCCAGCAGCTTAGGGTCTACAGGGGTAAATCAGCCCCAGCATTTT; cdr3_aa: CASSLGSTGVNQPQHF
d_call: TRBD2; v_call: TRBV28; j_call: TRBJ2-1; clone_size: -; cdr3_nt: TGTGCCAGCAGTTTATGGCTAGCGGGAGGAAATGAGCAGTTCTTC; cdr3_aa: CASSLWLAGGNEQFF
d_call: -; v_call: TRBV5-1; j_call: TRBJ1-4; clone_size: -; cdr3_nt: TGCGCCAGCAGCCCGGAAGGAGGGCTAAATGAAAAACTGTTTTTT; cdr3_aa: CASSPEGGLNEKLFF
d_call: -; v_call: TRBV11-3; j_call: TRBJ2-3; clone_size: -; cdr3_nt: TGTGCCAGCAGCTCCCTCGGGTACACAGATACGCAGTATTTT; cdr3_aa: CASSSLGYTDTQYF
d_call: -; v_call: TRBV29-1; j_call: TRBJ1-2; clone_size: few; cdr3_nt: TGCAGCGTTGAACTTGACAACTCTGGCTACACCTTC; cdr3_aa: CSVELDNSGYTF
d_call: TRBD1; v_call: TRBV18; j_call: TRBJ2-1; clone_size: -; cdr3_nt: TGTGCCAGCTCACCAAGGAGGACAGGGACTTACAATGAGCAGTTCTTC; cdr3_aa: CASSPRRTGTYNEQFF
d_call: TRBD1; v_call: TRBV7-9; j_call: TRBJ1-5; clone_size: -; cdr3_nt: TGTGCCAGCAGCTCCGACAGGGCGCGAGGGTGGCCCCAGCATTTT; cdr3_aa: CASSSDRARGWPQHF
d_call: -; v_call: TRBV5-5; j_call: TRBJ2-4; clone_size: -; cdr3_nt: TGTGCCAGCAGCGCGGGTCTGGTAAACATTCAGTACTTC; cdr3_aa: CASSAGLVNIQYF
d_call: TRBD1; v_call: TRBV7-9; j_call: TRBJ2-1; clone_size: -; cdr3_nt: TGTGCCAGCAGCTTAGAATTACAGGGGGGTGAGCAGTTCTTC; cdr3_aa: CASSLELQGGEQFF
d_call: TRBD1; v_call: TRBV19; j_call: TRBJ1-1; clone_size: -; cdr3_nt: TGTGCCGCTCGACAGGGAATGGTGAACACTGAAGCTTTCTTT; cdr3_aa: CAARQGMVNTEAFF
d_call: TRBD1; v_call: TRBV19; j_call: TRBJ2-3; clone_size: -; cdr3_nt: TGTGCCAGTAGTACGACAGGGGGCCGGGAGACAGATACGCAGTATTTT; cdr3_aa: CASSTTGGRETDTQYF
d_call: TRBD2; v_call: TRBV10-3; j_call: TRBJ2-5; clone_size: -; cdr3_nt: TGTGCCATCAGTGAGCGGGGACTAGATTGGGAGACCCAGTACTTC; cdr3_aa: CAISERGLDWETQYF
d_call: -; v_call: TRBV13; j_call: TRBJ2-6; clone_size: once; cdr3_nt: TGTGCCAGCAGCAAGAGGCTCTCTGGGGCCAACGTCCTGACTTTC; cdr3_aa: CASSKRLSGANVLTF
d_call: -; v_call: TRBV27; j_call: TRBJ2-7; clone_size: -; cdr3_nt: TGTGCCAGCAGTTTTGGACCAGGGGTGATCTACGAGCAGTACTTC; cdr3_aa: CASSFGPGVIYEQYF
d_call: -; v_call: TRBV4-2; j_call: TRBJ2-1; clone_size: -; cdr3_nt: TGTGCCAGCAGCCCGTATGGAGATGAGCAGTTCTTC; cdr3_aa: CASSPYGDEQFF
d_call: TRBD2; v_call: TRBV5-5; j_call: TRBJ2-5; clone_size: once; cdr3_nt: TGTGCCAGCAGCTTGGTGGCAGGAGGACTAGCCCCCCAAGAGACCCAGTACTTC; cdr3_aa: CASSLVAGGLAPQETQYF
d_call: -; v_call: TRBV7-3; j_call: TRBJ2-1; clone_size: once; cdr3_nt: TGTGCCAGCAGCTTTCTCGGGAGCTCCTACAATGAGCAGTTCTTC; cdr3_aa: CASSFLGSSYNEQFF
d_call: TRBD1; v_call: TRBV4-1; j_call: TRBJ1-6; clone_size: -; cdr3_nt: TGCGCCAGCAGCCTCTCTCCCGGGACAGGGGATAATTCACCCCTCCACTTT; cdr3_aa: CASSLSPGTGDNSPLHF
d_call: TRBD2; v_call: TRBV6-5; j_call: TRBJ2-5; clone_size: once; cdr3_nt: TGTGCCAGCGCTAGCGGGAGGGCCCCAGAGACCCAGTACTTC; cdr3_aa: CASASGRAPETQYF
d_call: TRBD1; v_call: TRBV9; j_call: TRBJ2-3; clone_size: once; cdr3_nt: TGTGCCAGCAGCGAGGGGGCAATTAGCACAGATACGCAGTATTTT; cdr3_aa: CASSEGAISTDTQYF
d_call: -; v_call: TRBV5-1; j_call: TRBJ1-1; clone_size: -; cdr3_nt: TGCGCCAGCAGACAGGGCCCGAACACTGAAGCTTTCTTT; cdr3_aa: CASRQGPNTEAFF